The 29 T cell receptor beta chains below all came from one sample that was sequenced in a study of T-cell reconstitution after alpha-beta-depleted transplantation in children. A TCRbeta library incorporating unique molecular identifiers was prepared. TCRdb used MiXCR to reprocess the PCR reads, holding one entry per CDR3 protein. Of about 17,000 distinct CDR3 sequences detected, 9.5% to 15% appear once; the ten largest clones hold 60% to 75%. Source: PBMCs, mostly from graft donor cells, taken 180 days after TCRalphabeta/CD19-depleted stem cell transplant. These receptors were taken from a boy less than two years old who had a stem cell transplant for Wiskott-Aldrich syndrome, so the T cells may come from the graft donor.

This clonotype is medium-sized (0.01 to 0.1%) by share. The chain links TRBV7-2 to TRBJ2-1; the match to TRBD2 covers 10 bases. The CDR3 is 18 residues long. Germline values: CDR1 SGHTA, CDR2 FQGNSA. The junction had 12 bases not matched to a gene; V was cut back by 1 base and J by 6 bases. The CDR3, as DNA: TGTGCCAGCAGCTTAGGGGAGGGGAGCGGGAGGGTTCGCAATGAGCAGTTCTTC. Translated: CASSLGEGSGRVRNEQFF.

This clonotype was observed at least ten times. J is TRBJ1-1 and V is TRBV20-1; 9 nucleotides agree with TRBD1. The CDR3 has 13 amino acids. V lost 6 bases to trimming and J lost 9 bases; unmatched junction nucleotides: 11. Germline V gene lookup returns CDR1 DFQATT and CDR2 SNEGSKA (reference sequence). Here the CDR3 reads CSARWDRDPKAFF. The CDR3 bases are TGCAGTGCCCGGTGGGACAGGGACCCTAAAGCTTTCTTT.

The table lists this clonotype with many counts. This chain joins TRBV28 and TRBJ1-2; no clear D. Germline V gene data show CDR1 as MDHEN and CDR2 as SYDVKM. Trimming stripped 4 bases from V and 12 bases from J, with 12 bases between. The CDR3 loop spans 11 amino acids. The CDR3 sequence: CASSSGRLNTF. As DNA, the CDR3 is TGTGCCAGCAGTTCAGGACGTTTGAACACCTTC.

This clonotype is medium-sized within its sample. The V call is TRBV7-9, the J call TRBJ1-5; D possibly corresponds to TRBD1 (5 bases). Between the trimmed V and J ends, which lost 4 bases and 4 bases, there was a span of 23 bases. The length of the CDR3 is 18 residues. Germline CDR1 reads SEHNR; CDR2 reads FQNEAQ (reference sequence). CDR3 in DNA: TGTGCCAGCAGCTCGTATTTGGGGGGGACCCCCACAAATCAGCCCCAGCATTTT. Encoded protein: CASSSYLGGTPTNQPQHF. The whole variable domain, filled in from reference TRBV7-9 and TRBJ1-5, reads DTGVSQNPRHKITKRGQNVTFRCDPISEHNRLYWYRQTLGQGPEFLTYFQNEAQLEKSRLLSDRFSAERPKGSFSTLEIQRTEQGDSAMYLCASSSYLGGTPTNQPQHFGDGTRLSIL.

This clonotype was observed a handful of times. The rearrangement joins TRBV3-1 to TRBJ2-1; D possibly corresponds to TRBD1 (6 bases). Germline CDR1 is LGHDT and CDR2 is YNNKEL (reference sequence). The CDR3 runs 16 residues. Deletions cut 2 bases from V and 8 bases from J, with 19 bases between. The CDR3 reads CASSQYEGQPFDEQFF. Written as DNA, the CDR3 is TGTGCCAGCAGCCAATATGAGGGACAACCTTTTGATGAGCAGTTCTTC.

Details on this clonotype: A read error may explain this, as a much larger clone is one base away. This chain links TRBV24-1 with TRBJ2-5; D not resolved. The V gene's germline CDR1 is KGHDR and CDR2 SFDVKD. The CDR3 covers 14 residues. This chain's CDR3 is CGTSDLPPTETQYF. In DNA form, the CDR3 reads TGTGGCACCAGTGATTTGCCGCCAACGGAGACCCAGTACTTC.

Sample share makes this clonotype medium-sized. V and J are TRBV5-1 and TRBJ1-2; D might be TRBD1 (6 bases). This CDR3 region has 14 residues. Germline CDR1 and CDR2: SGHRS and YFSETQ. With 5 bases removed from V and 8 bases from J, the gap between germline ends came to 19 bases. The CDR3 spells CASRFGGRGSGYTF. The DNA of the CDR3 is TGCGCCAGCAGATTTGGGGGCCGGGGTAGCGGCTACACCTTC.

This clonotype was observed a few times. The V call is TRBV12-5, the J call TRBJ2-3; TRBD2 matches at 8 bases. The V gene end was trimmed by 7 bases and the J gene end by 0 bases; junction bases not matched to a gene: 6. Germline V gives CDR1 LGHNT, CDR2 FRNRAP. The CDR3 contains 15 residues. The CDR3 spells CASALGGGSTDTQYF. The CDR3 DNA sequence: TGTGCTAGTGCCCTGGGCGGGGGGAGCACAGATACGCAGTATTTT.

This clonotype was recorded many times. J is TRBJ2-7 and V is TRBV4-2; 11 bases are shared with TRBD2. Germline assignment: CDR1 LGHNA and CDR2 YNFKEQ. This CDR3 is 16 amino acids long. J was trimmed by 2 bases and V by 1 base; bases with no gene match: 4. The DNA for the CDR3 is TGTGCCAGCAGCCAAGTGGTAGCGGGAGGGGCCTACGAGCAGTACTTC. As protein: CASSQVVAGGAYEQYF.

The V call is TRBV5-5, the J call TRBJ1-3, with D hard to call. This CDR3 region has 16 residues. Trimming removed 0 bases at V and 0 bases at J, with 10 bases between. Germline V CDR1 and CDR2: SGHKS, YYEKEE (reference sequence). CDR3: CASSLVSGRSGNTIYF. The CDR3 region has the DNA TGTGCCAGCAGCTTGGTATCGGGCCGCTCTGGAAACACCATATATTTT.

The V call is TRBV5-1, the J call TRBJ2-6; D may be TRBD2 (5 bases). This CDR3 is built from 16 residues. Trimming left V 0 bases short and J 4 bases short, with 11 bases between. Germline loops: CDR1 SGHRS, CDR2 YFSETQ. The CDR3 reads CASSLAWGAGANVLTF. The CDR3 nucleotides are TGCGCCAGCAGCTTGGCGTGGGGAGCCGGGGCCAACGTCCTGACTTTC. Together with reference TRBV5-1 and TRBJ2-6, the CDR3 gives the full variable domain: KAGVTQTPRYLIKTRGQQVTLSCSPISGHRSVSWYQQTPGQGLQFLFEYFSETQRNKGNFPGRFSGRQFSNSRSEMNVSTLELGDSALYLCASSLAWGAGANVLTFGAGSRLTVL.

This clonotype was detected many times. The chain joins TRBV12-3 or TRBV12-4 to TRBJ1-5; 8 nucleotides line up with TRBD1. Trimming at V came to 3 bases and at J to 6 bases, leaving 7 bases not matched to a gene. The CDR3 spans 15 residues. CDR3 DNA sequence: TGTGCCAGCAGTTTGTCCCCCGGACAGGGTCAGCCCCAGCATTTT. It codes for CASSLSPGQGQPQHF.

This clonotype was seen many times. This chain links TRBV20-1 with TRBJ2-1; TRBD2 agrees at 7 bases. Unmatched junction bases numbered 9, after V lost 3 bases and J lost 7 bases. The CDR3 runs to 14 residues. Germline values: CDR1 DFQATT, CDR2 SNEGSKA (reference sequence). This chain's CDR3 is CSARADGLVNEQFF. For the CDR3, the DNA is TGCAGTGCTAGGGCTGATGGACTAGTTAATGAGCAGTTCTTC.

This clonotype was picked up many times. The chain uses TRBV12-3 or TRBV12-4 and TRBJ2-1, with 9 bases identical to TRBD1. The CDR3 is 16 residues long. V lost 4 bases and J lost 5; bases outside the gene matches: 9. CDR3 loop: CASSSYSGQGNNEQFF. The CDR3 DNA reads TGTGCCAGCAGTTCTTACTCGGGACAGGGAAACAATGAGCAGTTCTTC.

This clonotype was picked up a small number of times. CDR3 in amino acids: CASSQIPGQGVQPQHF. Written as DNA, the CDR3 is TGTGCCAGCAGCCAAATTCCGGGACAGGGCGTTCAGCCCCAGCATTTT. The genes are TRBV4-2 and TRBJ1-5, with TRBD1 identical over 9 bases. CDR3 length: 16 residues. In germline, CDR1 is LGHNA, CDR2 YNFKEQ. Trimming took 2 bases from V and 6 from J; bases not matched to a gene: 8.

This clonotype was picked up one time. A much larger clone differs from this one at a single base, so this may be a read error. The chain carries TRBV19 and TRBJ2-1, with a tentative D call TRBD2 (5 bases). Germline V lookup: CDR1 LNHDA, CDR2 SQIVND (reference sequence). CDR3 length: 14 amino acids. The CDR3 protein is CASSGASSYNGQFF. The CDR3 bases are TGTGCCAGTAGTGGAGCTAGCTCCTACAATGGGCAGTTCTTC.

This clonotype was seen a handful of times. The chain links TRBV28 to TRBJ2-7; D is possibly TRBD1 or TRBD2 (5 bases each). This CDR3 spans 15 amino acids. Germline lookup yields CDR1 MDHEN and CDR2 SYDVKM. Trimming cost V 5 bases and J 2 bases, with 16 bases left between them. Written as DNA, the CDR3 is TGTGCCAGCAGTCCTGCCGGGACGCTAGCCTACGAGCAGTACTTC. Its protein is CASSPAGTLAYEQYF.

This clonotype was picked up a small number of times. The J gene is TRBJ2-7, the V gene TRBV7-9; tentatively, D is TRBD2 (6 bases). This CDR3 contains 13 residues. Germline V gene data show CDR1 as SEHNR and CDR2 as FQNEAQ (reference sequence). V was pared by 0 bases and J by 3 bases, with 6 bases between. The DNA of the CDR3 is TGTGCCAGCAGCTTAGCGGGGGGCTACGAGCAGTACTTC. It translates to CASSLAGGYEQYF.

The V call is TRBV15, the J call TRBJ2-1; D may be TRBD2 (6 bases). The V end was cut by 3 bases, the J end by 0 bases, with 18 bases between. From germline, CDR1 is LNHNV and CDR2 YYDKDF (reference sequence). The CDR3 is 18 amino acids. In DNA, the CDR3 is TGTGCCACCAGCAGCCGTCCATATAGCGGTTACTCCTACAATGAGCAGTTCTTC. Amino acids: CATSSRPYSGYSYNEQFF.

CDR3 in amino acids: CSARTVFPSNYGYTF. In DNA form, the CDR3 reads TGCAGTGCTAGGACAGTTTTTCCGTCTAACTATGGCTACACCTTC. The V gene is TRBV20-1, the J gene TRBJ1-2, with D possibly TRBD1 on 5 matching bases. Trimming shortened V by 3 bases and J by 0 bases, and 14 bases separated the two germline ends. Germline assignment: CDR1 DFQATT and CDR2 SNEGSKA (reference sequence). The CDR3 runs 15 residues.

This clonotype has a count of ten or more. J is TRBJ2-1 and V is TRBV11-1, with TRBD1 identical over 10 bases. Trimming removed 5 bases from V and 6 bases from J; junction bases left unmatched: 16. Germline lookup yields CDR1 SGHAT and CDR2 FQDESV (reference sequence). This CDR3 is built from 18 residues. The CDR3 region is CASSKTGGDARVGNEQFF. CDR3 nucleotides: TGTGCCAGCAGCAAGACAGGGGGCGACGCCCGGGTGGGCAATGAGCAGTTCTTC.

As to this clonotype: A much bigger clone sits one base away, suggesting this may be a read error. The J gene is TRBJ2-5, the V gene TRBV5-6; 7 positions agree with TRBD2. Germline V lookup: CDR1 SGHDT, CDR2 YYEEEE. CDR3 size: 17 residues. Trimming cost V 0 bases and J 2 bases; bases outside gene matches: 10. Here the CDR3 reads CASSLGHPPSGQETQYF. In DNA form, the CDR3 reads TGTGCCAGCAGCTTGGGACACCCGCCTAGCGGACAAGAGACCCAGTACTTC.

Ten or more counts support this clonotype. The genes are TRBV10-3 and TRBJ1-2; D not resolved. The CDR3 is 14 amino acids. The V end was cut by 1 base, the J end by 4 bases, with 10 bases between. Germline V gene sequence: CDR1 ENHRY, CDR2 SYGVKD. The CDR3 nucleotides are TGTGCCATCAGTGAGTTTGCGCCCAGCTATGGCTACACCTTC. Translating gives CAISEFAPSYGYTF.

The rearrangement joins TRBV25-1 to TRBJ2-6; no definite D call. CDR1 MGHDK and CDR2 SYGVNS come from the germline V gene. CDR3 size: 12 residues. V lost 5 bases, J lost 9 bases, and 8 bases lay in between. The CDR3 protein is CASSSLDNVLTF. As DNA, the CDR3 is TGTGCCAGCAGTTCCTTGGACAACGTCCTGACTTTC.

There are a few counts of this clonotype. The chain uses TRBV19 and TRBJ2-1, with 7 bases fitting TRBD2. This CDR3 region has 16 residues. Germline CDR1 LNHDA, CDR2 SQIVND (reference sequence). V dropped 1 base and J dropped 2; count of bases not matched to a gene: 5. The CDR3 DNA reads as TGTGCCAGTAGTATAGTGAGGACTAGAGCCTACAATGAGCAGTTCTTC. Protein product: CASSIVRTRAYNEQFF.

This clonotype was recorded a few times. V gene TRBV6-5 combines with J gene TRBJ1-2, with D possibly TRBD1 on 6 matching bases. Per the germline V gene, CDR1 is MNHEY and CDR2 is SVGAGI. Trimming removed 2 bases at V and 2 bases at J, with 6 bases between. There are 13 residues in the CDR3. The CDR3 bases are TGTGCCAGCAGTTACACAGGGAACTATGGCTACACCTTC. Translating gives CASSYTGNYGYTF.

The chain is built from TRBV2 and TRBJ1-2; D remains ambiguous. The V end lost 4 bases, the J end lost 5 bases, and 5 bases lay between the germline ends. The CDR3 spans 11 residues. Germline V lookup: CDR1 SNHLY, CDR2 FYNNEI. CDR3 region: CASSVGYGYTF. The CDR3 DNA reads as TGTGCCAGCAGTGTGGGATATGGCTACACCTTC.

There are many counts of this clonotype. This rearrangement joins TRBV7-2 to TRBJ2-5; D not resolved. The germline V gene has CDR1 SGHTA and CDR2 FQGNSA. Trimming took off 2 bases at V and 7 bases at J, with 11 bases between the two ends. The CDR3 runs 13 residues. Written as DNA, the CDR3 is TGTGCCAGCAGCTTAATGTCGGGTGGGACCCAGTACTTC. This codes for CASSLMSGGTQYF.

This clonotype was picked up many times. The J gene is TRBJ2-5, the V gene TRBV12-3 or TRBV12-4; 9 bases align to TRBD1. The CDR3 extends over 13 amino acids. The trim removed 6 bases at V and 3 bases at J, leaving 2 bases unmatched. DNA of the CDR3: TGTGCCAGCAGGCGACAGGGGGAAGAGACCCAGTACTTC. This codes for CASRRQGEETQYF.